A single TCR beta chain is shown here with its context. What it binds is not known. The data were taken from a study of cytomegalovirus exposure and HLA in healthy donors. Findings of the study overall: Apparent HLA restriction characterized most CMV-associated TCR beta chains in a later analysis. Certain sequence variants were highly shared and formed a cluster, and this cluster was likely a sequencing artifact.

With 60 Vbeta and 13 Jbeta primers, the PCR was carried out. TCRdb keeps only in-frame clones here, not all; method: immunoSEQ multiplex PCR. The data contain 100,000 or so clones, around three quarters of them seen just once; the ten biggest clones take up 5.5% to 8%. The sample taken for sequencing was PBMCs. The TCR sequence derives from a man aged 25 to 40 in good health and CMV-seronegative.

In nucleotides, the CDR3 is TGTGCCAGCAGTGAGGACCTAGCGGGGGGTGAGCAGTTCTTC. It yields the protein CASSEDLAGGEQFF. The chain carries TRBV2 and TRBJ2-1, with 11 bases that match TRBD2. Trimming took 3 bases from V and 9 from J; bases not matched to a gene: 4. CDR3 length equals 14 residues. Looked up from germline, CDR1 is SNHLY and CDR2 is FYNNEI.